These 5 T cell receptor beta chains came from one sample sequenced in a study of blood T cell repertoires in COVID-19. Using immunoSEQ multiplex PCR, the repertoire was profiled, and TCRdb retains in-frame clones only, with some absent. The sample lists 390,000 or so clones, around 86% occurring once. The specimen was PBMCs or T cells enriched from blood (not recorded which). The receptor set was obtained from a woman aged 45 to 65 who had recovered from COVID-19.

This rearrangement joins TRBV15 to TRBJ2-5, with D perhaps matching TRBD2 (6 bases). V lost 1 base to trimming and J lost 5 bases, with 23 bases between them. Germline CDR1 reads LNHNV; CDR2 reads YYDKDF (reference sequence). The length of the CDR3 is 18 residues. The DNA for the CDR3 is TGTGCCACCAGCAGAGGTGGGGGTGGAGGGTTCGGTCTTGAGACCCAGTACTTC. This codes for CATSRGGGGGFGLETQYF.

V is TRBV19 and J is TRBJ1-2; 9 positions agree with TRBD1. With V trimmed by 5 bases and J by 8 bases, 21 bases remained unmatched. The CDR3 spans 18 residues. From germline, CDR1 is LNHDA and CDR2 SQIVND (reference sequence). The CDR3 DNA reads as TGTGCCAGTAGTCGGTCAACGGGACAGGGAACCCCGTGGCACGGCTACACCTTC. Translated: CASSRSTGQGTPWHGYTF.

The CDR3 coding sequence is TGTGCCACCAGTGATTCCGACAGGAACTTTGAAGCTTTCTTT. Translating gives CATSDSDRNFEAFF. V and J are TRBV24-1 and TRBJ1-1; D perhaps matches TRBD1 (6 bases). Germline assignment: CDR1 KGHDR and CDR2 SFDVKD. The CDR3 has 14 residues. V lost 2 bases to trimming and J lost 7 bases, with 13 bases between them.

The CDR3 DNA follows: TGTGCCAGCAGCCAAGATCCTGCGGTAAGGGGCACGGACTATGGCTACACCTTC. It translates to CASSQDPAVRGTDYGYTF. The V gene is TRBV4-2, the J gene TRBJ1-2; possible D gene TRBD1, 5 bases. V shed 0 bases and J shed 3 bases, with 20 bases lying between them. Germline V gene sequence: CDR1 LGHNA, CDR2 YNFKEQ. The CDR3 consists of 18 residues.

J is TRBJ2-1 and V is TRBV27; 12 bases match TRBD2. CDR3 size: 18 residues. Germline CDR1 reads MNHEY; CDR2 reads SMNVEV (reference sequence). Losses at the gene ends were 2 bases for V and 4 bases for J; bases not matched to a gene: 9. The CDR3 reads CASSLLIGLAGPYNEQFF. In DNA, the CDR3 is TGTGCCAGCAGTTTACTCATCGGACTAGCGGGGCCGTACAATGAGCAGTTCTTC.